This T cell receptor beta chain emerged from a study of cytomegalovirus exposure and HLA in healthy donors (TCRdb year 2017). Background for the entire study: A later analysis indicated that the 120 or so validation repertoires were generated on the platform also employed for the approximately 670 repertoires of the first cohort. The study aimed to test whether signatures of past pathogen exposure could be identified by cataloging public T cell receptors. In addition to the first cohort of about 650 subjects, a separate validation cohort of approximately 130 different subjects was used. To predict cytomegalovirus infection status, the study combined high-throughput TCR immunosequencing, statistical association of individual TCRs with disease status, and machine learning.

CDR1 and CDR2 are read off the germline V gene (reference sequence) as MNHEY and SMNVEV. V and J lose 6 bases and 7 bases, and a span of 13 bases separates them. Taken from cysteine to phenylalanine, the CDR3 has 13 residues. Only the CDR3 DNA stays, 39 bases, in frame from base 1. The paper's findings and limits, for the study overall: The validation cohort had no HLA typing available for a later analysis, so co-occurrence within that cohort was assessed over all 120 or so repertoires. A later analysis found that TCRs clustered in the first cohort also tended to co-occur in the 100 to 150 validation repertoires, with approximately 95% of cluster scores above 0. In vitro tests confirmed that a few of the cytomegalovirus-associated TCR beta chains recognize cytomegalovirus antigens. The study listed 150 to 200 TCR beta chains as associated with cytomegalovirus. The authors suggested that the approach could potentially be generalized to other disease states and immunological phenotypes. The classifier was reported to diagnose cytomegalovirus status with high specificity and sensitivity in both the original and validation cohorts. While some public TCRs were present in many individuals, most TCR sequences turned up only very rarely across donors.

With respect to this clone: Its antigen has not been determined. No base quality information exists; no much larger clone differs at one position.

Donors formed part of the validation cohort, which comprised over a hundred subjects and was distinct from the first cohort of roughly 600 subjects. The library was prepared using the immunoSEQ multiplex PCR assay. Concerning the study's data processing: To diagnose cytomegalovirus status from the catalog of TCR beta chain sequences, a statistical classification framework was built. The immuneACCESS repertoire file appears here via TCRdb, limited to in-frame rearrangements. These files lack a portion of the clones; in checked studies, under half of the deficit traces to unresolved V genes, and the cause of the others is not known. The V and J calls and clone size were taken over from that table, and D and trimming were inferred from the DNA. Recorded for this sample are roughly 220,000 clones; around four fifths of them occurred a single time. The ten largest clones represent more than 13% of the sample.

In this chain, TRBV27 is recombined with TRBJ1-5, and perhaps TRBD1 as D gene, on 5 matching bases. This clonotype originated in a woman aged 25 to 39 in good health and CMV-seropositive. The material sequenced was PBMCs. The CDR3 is CASRGGTHQPQHF. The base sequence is TGTGCCAGCAGGGGGGGGACCCACCAGCCCCAGCATTTT.